This entry describes one TCR beta chain. The target antigen is unknown. No infections or other immune events were documented during collection. This record comes from a study of identifying expanded T cells in peripheral blood. The study's findings and limits: Differentially abundant clones: around 1.2 between replicates, around 17 at roughly 2 weeks, around 20 at four. Roughly two-week clone count variance significantly increased as total template count grew.

Repertoires were generated with immunoSEQ multiplex PCR, while TCRdb's copy carries only in-frame clones and drops some. In the table there are 80,000 to 90,000 clones, around 89% of which are singletons. The V gene lost 2 bases and the J gene lost 7 bases, with 11 bases spanning the gap. This CDR3 has 13 residues. The germline CDR1 and CDR2 sequences are LGHNA and YSLEER. The chain links TRBV4-3 to TRBJ1-2, with D possibly matching TRBD1 (6 bases). The receptor was isolated from a person aged 18 to 75 in good health. Material: blood. This chain's CDR3 is CASSQRGVFGYTF. CDR3 sequence (DNA): TGCGCCAGCAGCCAAAGGGGGGTCTTTGGCTACACCTTC.